These T cell receptor beta chains were read from a single sample in a study of Graves' ophthalmopathy and Graves' hyperthyroidism. TCRdb called the multiplex PCR reads again in MiXCR, with one record for every CDR3 protein. Seen here are hundreds of thousands of distinct CDR3 sequences, over 40% observed once, and the top ten hold more than 3%. The sequencing input was peripheral blood. The receptors originated from an adult man with Graves' ophthalmopathy. CDR3s include the opening cysteine and the closing phenylalanine or tryptophan. D genes are given only for firm matches. Size values are once, few and many counts, or a class for expanded clones, and some rows have none.

TGTGCCAGCAGCAGCCTAGCGGGGGGCGGTGATACGCAGTATTTT,CASSSLAGGGDTQYF,TRBJ2-3,TRBD2,TRBV7-6,few
TGTGCCACCAGCAGAGTAACAGGGGAATCACCCCTCCACTTT,CATSRVTGESPLHF,TRBJ1-6,TRBD1,TRBV15,-
TGCGCCAGCAGCTCGTTACAGAAGAACACTGAAGCTTTCTTT,CASSSLQKNTEAFF,TRBJ1-1,-,TRBV5-1,many
TGTGCCTGGAGACCACAGGGGAGCAATCAGCCCCAGCATTTT,CAWRPQGSNQPQHF,TRBJ1-5,TRBD1,TRBV30,-
TGTGCCAGTAGTTCAGCAGGCCCCACAGCAGGGACCCAGTACTTC,CASSSAGPTAGTQYF,TRBJ2-5,-,TRBV19,-
TGTGCCATCAGTGATAACAGGGCGGACGGCTTCTATGAGCAGTACTTC,CAISDNRADGFYEQYF,TRBJ2-7,-,TRBV10-3,-
TGTGCCAGCAGTGAGTTCGCACCAGGGTATGGCTACACCTTC,CASSEFAPGYGYTF,TRBJ1-2,-,TRBV10-3,-
TGTGCCAGCAGCGAGCCCCACAACGTCGAGCAGTACTTC,CASSEPHNVEQYF,TRBJ2-7,-,TRBV7-6,many
TGTGCCAGCAGCGGGACAGCCGGGGAGCTGTTTTTT,CASSGTAGELFF,TRBJ2-2,-,TRBV10-3,-
TGCAGTGCCGGGGGACAGGGTTACGAGCAGTACTTC,CSAGGQGYEQYF,TRBJ2-7,TRBD1,TRBV20-1,few
TGTGCCAGCAGCTTAGCCGGTGGCTGGGAGCAGTACTTC,CASSLAGGWEQYF,TRBJ2-7,-,TRBV7-2,many
TGTGCCAGCAGCCGAGCAGTCACAGGGATTTACACCGGGGAGCTGTTTTTT,CASSRAVTGIYTGELFF,TRBJ2-2,-,TRBV14,few
TGCGCCAGCAGCCAAGATCCCAGGATCTTGACCCAGTACTTC,CASSQDPRILTQYF,TRBJ2-5,-,TRBV4-1,many
TGTGCCAGCAGTTTTGGGACAGGGAGTACCGGGGAGCTGTTTTTT,CASSFGTGSTGELFF,TRBJ2-2,TRBD1,TRBV9,-
TGCAGCGTCGAGGGCAGGGGGCAAGAGCAGTACTTC,CSVEGRGQEQYF,TRBJ2-7,TRBD1,TRBV29-1,many
TGTGCCATCAGTGCCCCCAATCAGCCCCAGCATTTT,CAISAPNQPQHF,TRBJ1-5,-,TRBV10-3,-
TGTGCCAGCAGTGAAGGGCAGGGCGACGAAAAACTGTTTTTT,CASSEGQGDEKLFF,TRBJ1-4,-,TRBV25-1,-
TGTGCCAGCAGCCAGACTAGCGGGGTCACCGGGGAGCTGTTTTTT,CASSQTSGVTGELFF,TRBJ2-2,TRBD2,TRBV14,many
TGTGCCAGCAGCTTAGCTGACGGTATCTCTGGGGCCAACGTCCTGACTTTC,CASSLADGISGANVLTF,TRBJ2-6,-,TRBV7-8,-
TGTGCCAGCAGTTTGACGGCGGGGGGCGGGGAGCTGTTTTTT,CASSLTAGGGELFF,TRBJ2-2,TRBD2,TRBV12-5,few